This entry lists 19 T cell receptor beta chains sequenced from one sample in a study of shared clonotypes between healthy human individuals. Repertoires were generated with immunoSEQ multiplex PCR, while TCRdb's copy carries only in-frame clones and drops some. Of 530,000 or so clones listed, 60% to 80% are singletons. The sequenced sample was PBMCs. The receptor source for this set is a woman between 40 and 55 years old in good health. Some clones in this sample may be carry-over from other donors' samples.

DNA for the CDR3: TGTGCCAGCAGCCATCCAACGGGACCAAGCACAGATACGCAGTATTTT. It encodes CASSHPTGPSTDTQYF. The gene calls are TRBV5-4 and TRBJ2-3, with D tentatively TRBD1 or TRBD2 (5 bases each). The CDR3 length is 16 residues. V shed 4 bases and J shed 0 bases, with 15 bases lying between them. Germline V gene data show CDR1 as SGHNT and CDR2 as YYREEE (reference sequence).

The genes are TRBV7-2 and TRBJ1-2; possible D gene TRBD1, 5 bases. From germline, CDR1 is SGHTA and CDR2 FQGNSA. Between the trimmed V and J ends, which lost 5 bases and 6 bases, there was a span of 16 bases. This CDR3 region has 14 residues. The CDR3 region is CASSIRGIQDGYTF. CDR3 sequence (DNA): TGTGCCAGCAGCATTAGGGGTATTCAGGATGGCTACACCTTC.

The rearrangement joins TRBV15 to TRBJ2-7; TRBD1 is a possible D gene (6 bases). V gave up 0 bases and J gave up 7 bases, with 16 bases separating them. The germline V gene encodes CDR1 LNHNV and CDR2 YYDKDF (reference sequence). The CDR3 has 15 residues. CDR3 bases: TGTGCCACCAGCAGAGATGGGACATCAACAAGAGAGCAGTACTTC. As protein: CATSRDGTSTREQYF.

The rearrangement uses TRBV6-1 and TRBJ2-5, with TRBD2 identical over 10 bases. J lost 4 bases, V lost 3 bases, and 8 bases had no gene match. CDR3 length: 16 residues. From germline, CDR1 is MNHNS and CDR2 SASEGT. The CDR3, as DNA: TGTGCCAGCAGTGACTTCAGCGGGAGGGTTCGAGAGACCCAGTACTTC. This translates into CASSDFSGRVRETQYF.

The CDR3: CASSPTGGITGELFF. The CDR3 DNA reads as TGCGCCAGCAGCCCGACAGGGGGCATCACCGGGGAGCTGTTTTTT. The rearrangement uses TRBV5-1 and TRBJ2-2; 10 bases line up with TRBD1. The CDR3 is 15 residues long. From germline, CDR1 is SGHRS and CDR2 YFSETQ. With V trimmed by 4 bases and J by 4 bases, 4 bases remained unmatched.

DNA for the CDR3: TGTGCCAGCAGCCGGACTAGCGGGAGCGGCAATGAGCAGTTCTTC. This codes for CASSRTSGSGNEQFF. The chain has TRBV11-2 and TRBJ2-1; TRBD2 matches 13 bases. With 5 bases clipped from V and 6 bases from J, the junction kept 4 bases outside the gene matches. This CDR3 region has 15 residues. CDR1 and CDR2 from the germline V gene are SGHAT and FQNNGV.

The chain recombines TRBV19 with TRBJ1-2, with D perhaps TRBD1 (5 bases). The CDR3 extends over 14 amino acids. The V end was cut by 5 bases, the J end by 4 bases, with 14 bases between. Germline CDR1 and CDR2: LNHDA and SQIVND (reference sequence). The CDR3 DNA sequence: TGTGCCAGTAGTCCTGTCCTAAGGGGCTATGGCTACACCTTC. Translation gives CASSPVLRGYGYTF.

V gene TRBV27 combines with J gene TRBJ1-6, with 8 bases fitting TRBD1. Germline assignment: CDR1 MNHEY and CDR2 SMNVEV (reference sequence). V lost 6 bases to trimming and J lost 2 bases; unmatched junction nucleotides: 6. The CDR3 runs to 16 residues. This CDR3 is CASSHTDRAYNSPLHF. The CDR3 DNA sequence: TGTGCCAGCAGCCACACGGACAGGGCCTATAATTCACCCCTCCACTTT.

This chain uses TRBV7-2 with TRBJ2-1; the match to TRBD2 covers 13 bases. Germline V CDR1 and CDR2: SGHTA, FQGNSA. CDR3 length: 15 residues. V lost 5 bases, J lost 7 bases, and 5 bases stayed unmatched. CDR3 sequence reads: CASSAGLAGVNEQFF. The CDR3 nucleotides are TGTGCCAGCAGCGCAGGACTAGCGGGAGTGAATGAGCAGTTCTTC.

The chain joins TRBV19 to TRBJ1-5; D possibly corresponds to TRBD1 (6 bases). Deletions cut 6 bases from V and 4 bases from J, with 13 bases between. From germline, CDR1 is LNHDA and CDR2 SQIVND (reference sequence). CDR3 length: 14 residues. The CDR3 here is CASSLRGDNQPQHF. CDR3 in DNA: TGTGCCAGTAGCTTGAGGGGGGATAATCAGCCCCAGCATTTT.

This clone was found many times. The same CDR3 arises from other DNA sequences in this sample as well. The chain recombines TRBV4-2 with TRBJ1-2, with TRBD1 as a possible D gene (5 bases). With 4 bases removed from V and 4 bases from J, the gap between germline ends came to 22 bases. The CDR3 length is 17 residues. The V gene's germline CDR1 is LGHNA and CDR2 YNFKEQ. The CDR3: CASSPGSGREYGYGYTF. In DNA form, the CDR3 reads TGTGCCAGCAGCCCAGGGTCGGGCAGGGAGTACGGCTATGGCTACACCTTC.

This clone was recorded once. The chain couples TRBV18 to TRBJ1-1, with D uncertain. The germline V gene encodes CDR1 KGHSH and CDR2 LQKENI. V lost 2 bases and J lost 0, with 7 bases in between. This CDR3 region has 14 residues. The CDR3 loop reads CASSPRPLNTEAFF. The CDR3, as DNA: TGTGCCAGCTCACCAAGACCCCTGAACACTGAAGCTTTCTTT.

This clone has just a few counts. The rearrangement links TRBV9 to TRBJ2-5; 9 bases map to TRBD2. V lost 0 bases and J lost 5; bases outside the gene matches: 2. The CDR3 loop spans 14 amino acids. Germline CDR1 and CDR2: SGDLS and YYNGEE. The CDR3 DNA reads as TGTGCCAGCAGCGTAGTTAGCGGGAGTGAGACCCAGTACTTC. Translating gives CASSVVSGSETQYF.

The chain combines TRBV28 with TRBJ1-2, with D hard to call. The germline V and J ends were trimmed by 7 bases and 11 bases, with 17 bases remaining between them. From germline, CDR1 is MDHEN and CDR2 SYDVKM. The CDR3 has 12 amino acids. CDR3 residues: CASNWPRKDYTF. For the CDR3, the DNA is TGTGCCAGCAACTGGCCGAGGAAAGATTACACCTTC.

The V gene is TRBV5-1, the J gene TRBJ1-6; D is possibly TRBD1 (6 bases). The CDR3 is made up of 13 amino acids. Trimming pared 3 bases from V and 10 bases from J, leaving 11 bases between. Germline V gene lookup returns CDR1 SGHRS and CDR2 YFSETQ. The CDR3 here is CASSSGTRSPLHF. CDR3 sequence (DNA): TGCGCCAGCAGCTCCGGGACAAGATCACCCCTCCACTTT.

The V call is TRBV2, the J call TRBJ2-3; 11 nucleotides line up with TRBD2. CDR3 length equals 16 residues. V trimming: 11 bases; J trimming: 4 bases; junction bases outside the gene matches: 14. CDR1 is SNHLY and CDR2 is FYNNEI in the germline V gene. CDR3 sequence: CAPPGTSGTGADTQYF. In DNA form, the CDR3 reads TGTGCCCCACCGGGGACTAGCGGCACTGGGGCAGATACGCAGTATTTT.

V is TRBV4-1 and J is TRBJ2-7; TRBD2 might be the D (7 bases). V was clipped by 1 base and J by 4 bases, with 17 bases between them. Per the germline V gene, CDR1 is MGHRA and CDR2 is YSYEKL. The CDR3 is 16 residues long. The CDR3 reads CASSQGGGQGRYEQYF. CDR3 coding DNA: TGCGCCAGCAGCCAAGGGGGGGGGCAGGGAAGGTACGAGCAGTACTTC.

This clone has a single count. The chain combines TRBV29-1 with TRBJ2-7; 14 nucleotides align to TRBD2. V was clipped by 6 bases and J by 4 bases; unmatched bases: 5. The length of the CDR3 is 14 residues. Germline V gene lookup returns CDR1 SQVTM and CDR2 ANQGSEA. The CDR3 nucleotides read TGCAGCGTAGGGGGACTAGCGGGAGCGTACGAGCAGTACTTC. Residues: CSVGGLAGAYEQYF.

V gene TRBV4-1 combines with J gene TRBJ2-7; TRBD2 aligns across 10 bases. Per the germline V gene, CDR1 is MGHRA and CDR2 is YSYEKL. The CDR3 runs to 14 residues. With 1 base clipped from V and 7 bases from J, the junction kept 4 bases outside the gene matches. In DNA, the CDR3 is TGCGCCAGCAGCCAAGGTAGCGGGAGGTGGGAGCAGTACTTC. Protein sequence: CASSQGSGRWEQYF.